The 23 T cell receptor beta chains listed next were all sequenced from one sample in a study of early T cells in non-severe SARS-CoV-2 infection. TCRdb ran MiXCR on the 5' RACE reads and lists one entry per CDR3 protein. This table has 60,000 or so distinct CDR3 sequences, over 9.5% appearing once. Sequenced: whole blood. Every receptor here comes from an adult who was a healthcare worker with PCR-confirmed SARS-CoV-2 infection or an uninfected control (not recorded which).

This clonotype was recorded a few times. The rearrangement links TRBV5-1 to TRBJ2-5; D gene ambiguous. Germline values: CDR1 SGHRS, CDR2 YFSETQ. The CDR3 runs to 13 residues. Deletions cut 5 bases from V and 5 bases from J, with 13 bases between. In DNA form, the CDR3 reads TGCGCCAGCAGGTTCTCTCCCCAGGAGACCCAGTACTTC. It encodes CASRFSPQETQYF. The entire variable domain, with the rest obtained from reference TRBV5-1 and TRBJ2-5, is as follows: KAGVTQTPRYLIKTRGQQVTLSCSPISGHRSVSWYQQTPGQGLQFLFEYFSETQRNKGNFPGRFSGRQFSNSRSEMNVSTLELGDSALYLCASRFSPQETQYFGPGTRLLVL.

This clonotype was picked up many times. This chain joins TRBV6-5 and TRBJ1-4; possibly TRBD1 for D (5 bases). Germline lookup yields CDR1 MNHEY and CDR2 SVGAGI. CDR3 length equals 15 residues. Trimming cost V 5 bases and J 3 bases, with 13 bases left between them. CDR3 in amino acids: CASSQSGTSNEKLFF. In DNA form, the CDR3 reads TGTGCCAGCAGTCAAAGCGGGACCTCTAATGAAAAACTGTTTTTT.

This clonotype has at least ten counts. This chain joins TRBV29-1 and TRBJ1-2; the D gene is possibly TRBD1 (5 bases). V lost 5 bases and J 1 base, leaving 8 bases between the germline ends. The CDR3 is 12 residues long. Germline V CDR1 and CDR2: SQVTM, ANQGSEA. The CDR3: CSVQGINYGYTF. The CDR3 nucleotides are TGCAGCGTTCAGGGAATTAACTATGGCTACACCTTC.

This clonotype was counted at least ten times. The chain links TRBV6-1 to TRBJ1-3; D unresolved. This CDR3 comprises 13 residues. Germline CDR1 and CDR2: MNHNS and SASEGT. The V end lost 7 bases, the J end lost 0 bases, and 7 bases lay between the germline ends. The CDR3 DNA is TGTGCCAGCACCCTGAGCTCTGGAAACACCATATATTTT. This gives the protein CASTLSSGNTIYF.

This clonotype appeared many times. The chain couples TRBV7-2 to TRBJ2-1; D possibly corresponds to TRBD2 (5 bases). From germline, CDR1 is SGHTA and CDR2 FQGNSA. This CDR3 has 13 amino acids. Trimming left V 8 bases short and J 4 bases short, with 12 bases between. DNA of the CDR3: TGTGCCAGCTCATCGGACTCTTACAATGAGCAGTTCTTC. The encoded protein is CASSSDSYNEQFF.

V usage is TRBV5-1 and J usage is TRBJ2-7; D is uncertain. The CDR3 sequence is 13 residues long. Trimming stripped 2 bases from V and 0 bases from J, with 6 bases between. The germline gives CDR1 SGHRS, CDR2 YFSETQ. The CDR3 loop reads CASSFSSSYEQYF. The CDR3 DNA is TGCGCCAGCAGCTTCTCCAGCTCCTACGAGCAGTACTTC.

The table lists this clonotype with many counts. CDR3 protein: CASSLIQPQGEAFF. The CDR3 DNA is TGTGCCAGCAGTTTAATCCAGCCCCAAGGGGAAGCTTTCTTT. J is TRBJ1-1 and V is TRBV12-3 or TRBV12-4, with D unclear. CDR3 length equals 14 residues. Deletions cut 2 bases from V and 8 bases from J, with 15 bases between.

Many counts were recorded for this clonotype. The chain joins TRBV7-3 to TRBJ1-1, with 7 bases matching TRBD1. Looked up from germline, CDR1 is SGHTA and CDR2 is FQGTGA. The V segment lost 5 bases and the J segment 0 bases; nucleotides outside the gene matches: 6. The CDR3 sequence is 15 residues long. The CDR3 DNA reads as TGTGCCAGCAGCAGGGACAGCCTCATGAACACTGAAGCTTTCTTT. This translates into CASSRDSLMNTEAFF.

At least ten counts were recorded for this clonotype. The V call is TRBV29-1, the J call TRBJ1-1; D ambiguous. The germline V gene encodes CDR1 SQVTM and CDR2 ANQGSEA. The CDR3 is made up of 12 amino acids. The V end was cut by 4 bases, the J end by 3 bases, with 9 bases between. The CDR3, as DNA: TGCAGCGTTGCCACCCAGTACACTGAAGCTTTCTTT. This encodes CSVATQYTEAFF.

This clonotype was seen a handful of times. J is TRBJ2-1 and V is TRBV24-1; TRBD1 might be the D (5 bases). The CDR3 is made up of 15 amino acids. The V end was cut by 3 bases, the J end by 3 bases, with 11 bases between. The V gene's germline CDR1 is KGHDR and CDR2 SFDVKD. The CDR3 sequence: CATSDPGNLYNEQFF. CDR3 nucleotide sequence: TGTGCCACCAGTGATCCAGGGAATCTCTACAATGAGCAGTTCTTC.

This clonotype was seen once. J is TRBJ2-7 and V is TRBV28, with a weak D call TRBD1 (6 bases). The length of the CDR3 is 14 residues. Germline V gene data show CDR1 as MDHEN and CDR2 as SYDVKM. V lost 3 bases, J lost 6 bases, and 15 bases lay in between. The CDR3 nucleotides are TGTGCCAGCAGTTTCGTACAGGGATTTGGCGAGCAGTACTTC. Protein: CASSFVQGFGEQYF.

This clonotype appeared many times. This chain uses TRBV11-2 with TRBJ1-1; 11 bases are shared with TRBD1. The CDR3 runs 15 residues. Per the germline V gene, CDR1 is SGHAT and CDR2 is FQNNGV. V gave up 5 bases and J gave up 0 bases; unmatched junction bases: 2. As DNA, the CDR3 is TGTGCCAGCAGCATGGGACAGGGGGTGAACACTGAAGCTTTCTTT. Protein product: CASSMGQGVNTEAFF.

This clonotype was seen at least ten times. This sequence joins TRBV6-1 and TRBJ1-2; TRBD1 is a possible D gene (5 bases). The length of the CDR3 is 12 residues. From germline, CDR1 is MNHNS and CDR2 SASEGT. V was cut by 7 bases and J by 4 bases, with 10 bases left in between. Here the CDR3 reads CASNMGVYGYTF. The CDR3 region has the DNA TGTGCCAGCAATATGGGGGTCTATGGCTACACCTTC.

This clonotype was counted ten times or more. The rearrangement links TRBV3-1 to TRBJ2-1; 10 bases match TRBD2. This CDR3 is built from 12 residues. CDR1 is LGHDT, CDR2 YNNKEL, per germline (reference sequence). Unmatched junction bases numbered 5, after V lost 4 bases and J lost 14 bases. CDR3 nucleotide sequence: TGTGCCAGCAGCCGTACTAGCGGGACGGAGTTCTTC. This sequence encodes CASSRTSGTEFF.

This clonotype was detected a few times. The chain carries TRBV7-2 and TRBJ2-3; D is undetermined. Trimming left V 2 bases short and J 4 bases short, with 4 bases between. The CDR3 extends over 12 amino acids. CDR1 and CDR2 from the germline V gene are SGHTA and FQGNSA. The CDR3 coding sequence is TGTGCCAGCAGCTTATATGCAGATACGCAGTATTTT. Encoded protein: CASSLYADTQYF.

The sample holds many counts of this clonotype. The V gene is TRBV6-2 or TRBV6-3, the J gene TRBJ2-1, with 11 positions matching TRBD2. The CDR3 covers 15 residues. V gave up 6 bases and J gave up 6 bases; unmatched junction bases: 7. Germline lookup yields CDR1 MNHEY and CDR2 SVGEGT. CDR3 coding DNA: TGTGCCAGCAGGCTTAGCGGGGGGGCGTTCAATGAGCAGTTCTTC. Its protein product is CASRLSGGAFNEQFF.

V gene TRBV20-1 combines with J gene TRBJ2-5; 8 bases align to TRBD2. CDR1 is DFQATT and CDR2 is SNEGSKA in the germline V gene (reference sequence). Unmatched junction bases numbered 21, after V lost 0 bases and J lost 3 bases. This CDR3 has 20 amino acids. The CDR3 is CSARDAVEPSGGGQKETQYF. CDR3 bases: TGCAGTGCTAGAGATGCCGTCGAGCCGAGCGGGGGAGGGCAAAAAGAGACCCAGTACTTC.

The rearrangement uses TRBV6-4 and TRBJ2-1; D gene unclear. Trimming stripped 10 bases from V and 10 bases from J, with 8 bases between. The CDR3 runs 9 residues. CDR1 and CDR2 (germline): MRHNA, SNTAGT. This chain's CDR3 is CATEQEQFF. CDR3 coding DNA: TGTGCCACCGAACAGGAGCAGTTCTTC.

The table lists this clonotype with many counts. The chain carries TRBV5-1 and TRBJ2-5; D unresolved. V lost 0 bases and J lost 5, with 5 bases in between. Germline assignment: CDR1 SGHRS and CDR2 YFSETQ. The CDR3 has 12 amino acids. The CDR3, as DNA: TGCGCCAGCAGCTTGGGTCCGGAGACCCAGTACTTC. It encodes CASSLGPETQYF.

Ten or more counts support this clonotype. The chain uses TRBV5-1 and TRBJ2-7; D gene ambiguous. The ends were cut back, 1 base at V and 3 bases at J, with 8 bases in the middle. The germline CDR1 and CDR2 sequences are SGHRS and YFSETQ. The CDR3 sequence is 13 residues long. This chain's CDR3 is CASSLKAHYEQYF. The CDR3 bases are TGCGCCAGCAGCTTGAAAGCCCACTACGAGCAGTACTTC.

In its sample, this clonotype was seen many times. This sequence joins TRBV7-2 and TRBJ1-2; possible D gene TRBD1, 5 bases. Germline V gene lookup returns CDR1 SGHTA and CDR2 FQGNSA. This CDR3 is 15 amino acids long. V dropped 5 bases and J dropped 0 bases, with 13 bases sitting between them. The CDR3 region is CASSPGGWANYGYTF. As DNA, the CDR3 is TGTGCCAGCAGCCCTGGGGGATGGGCTAACTATGGCTACACCTTC.

The table lists this clonotype with a few counts. The V call is TRBV4-2, the J call TRBJ2-1, with 8 nucleotides matching TRBD2. Trimming took 10 bases from V and 4 from J; bases not matched to a gene: 6. The CDR3 is made up of 13 amino acids. CDR1 and CDR2 (germline): LGHNA, YNFKEQ. In DNA, the CDR3 is TGTGCCACCGCGGGAGGAAGGTACAATGAGCAGTTCTTC. Translated: CATAGGRYNEQFF.

This clonotype was seen a few times. The chain combines TRBV29-1 with TRBJ1-2; TRBD1 might be the D (5 bases). Germline CDR1 and CDR2: SQVTM and ANQGSEA. V was clipped by 4 bases and J by 10 bases, with 10 bases between them. This CDR3 region has 10 residues. The CDR3 DNA sequence: TGCAGCGTTGTAGAGGGGCCCTACACCTTC. Translating gives CSVVEGPYTF.